Presented here are 7 T cell receptor beta chains from one specimen sequenced in a study of CD8 T cells in Susac syndrome. RNA, at about 0.45 to 1 ug, was reverse transcribed with random hexamers. One entry per CDR3 protein, called by TCRdb with MiXCR from the immunoSEQ multiplex PCR reads. The sample lists 150,000 to 200,000 distinct CDR3 sequences; approximately 94% were seen once. Input material: CD4+ T cells from PBMCs. The receptors originated from a human donor with multiple sclerosis.

The chain links TRBV2 to TRBJ1-3; D not certain. V lost 5 bases, J lost 0 bases, and 8 bases lay in between. The CDR3 length is 14 residues. CDR1 and CDR2 (germline): SNHLY, FYNNEI. This CDR3 reads CASSQTRSGNTIYF. CDR3 DNA sequence: TGTGCCAGCAGTCAAACCCGCTCTGGAAACACCATATATTTT.

This clonotype was picked up one time. V usage is TRBV18 and J usage is TRBJ1-1; the D gene is possibly TRBD1 (6 bases). Germline V gene lookup returns CDR1 KGHSH and CDR2 LQKENI. There are 15 residues in the CDR3. V shed 5 bases and J shed 5 bases, with 18 bases lying between them. The CDR3 nucleotides read TGTGCCAGCTCATCGTTACAGGGTCCCGTAACTGAAGCTTTCTTT. This codes for CASSSLQGPVTEAFF. Full variable domain (rest looked up from reference TRBV18 and TRBJ1-1): NAGVMQNPRHLVRRRGQEARLRCSPMKGHSHVYWYRQLPEEGLKFMVYLQKENIIDESGMPKERFSAEFPKEGPSILRIQQVVRGDSAAYFCASSSLQGPVTEAFFGQGTRLTVV.

Only one count was recorded for this clonotype. V and J are TRBV11-2 and TRBJ2-3; TRBD2 aligns across 12 bases. Unmatched junction bases numbered 12, after V lost 4 bases and J lost 1 base. CDR1 SGHAT and CDR2 FQNNGV come from the germline V gene. CDR3 length: 19 residues. The CDR3 bases are TGTGCCAGCAGCTCCAGACTAGCGGGAGTCCTCAACCGCACAGATACGCAGTATTTT. Protein: CASSSRLAGVLNRTDTQYF.

The V and J genes are TRBV5-1 and TRBJ2-2, with D uncertain. The V and J ends lost 5 bases and 4 bases respectively, with 9 bases between them. This CDR3 spans 13 amino acids. CDR1 and CDR2 (germline): SGHRS, YFSETQ. CDR3 amino acids: CASSHGVTGELFF. The CDR3 DNA is TGCGCCAGCAGTCATGGAGTCACCGGGGAGCTGTTTTTT.

In regard to this clonotype: At one of its ends the junction is not consistent with the germline gene, which may arise from a read error. The V gene is TRBV7-9, the J gene TRBJ2-1, with a possible D match to TRBD1 (6 bases). CDR1 and CDR2 from the germline V gene are SEHNR and FQNEAQ (reference sequence). The CDR3 is 14 residues long. The CDR3 bases are TGTGCCAGCAGCTCGAAACGCCACCGGGACATCGTTATCTTC. Translated: CASSSKRHRDIVIF. Supplemented by reference TRBV7-9 and TRBJ2-1, the full variable domain reads DTGVSQNPRHKITKRGQNVTFRCDPISEHNRLYWYRQTLGQGPEFLTYFQNEAQLEKSRLLSDRFSAERPKGSFSTLEIQRTEQGDSAMYLCASSSKRHRDIVIFGPGTRLTVL.

This clonotype showed up just a few times. The chain has TRBV4-2 and TRBJ2-5, with unresolved D. The CDR3 length is 13 residues. Trimming cost V 0 bases and J 3 bases, with 5 bases left between them. The germline gives CDR1 LGHNA, CDR2 YNFKEQ. CDR3 residues: CASSQDRKETQYF. Written as DNA, the CDR3 is TGTGCCAGCAGCCAAGACAGAAAAGAGACCCAGTACTTC.

In this sample, this clonotype turned up once. The rearrangement uses TRBV6-5 and TRBJ1-2; D perhaps matches TRBD1 (5 bases). Germline CDR1 reads MNHEY; CDR2 reads SVGAGI. V shed 1 base and J shed 8 bases, with 17 bases lying between them. The CDR3 is 15 residues long. Here the CDR3 DNA reads TGTGCCAGCAGTTACTTCCAGGGAACCCCGGGGGGCTACACCTTC. Translating gives CASSYFQGTPGGYTF.